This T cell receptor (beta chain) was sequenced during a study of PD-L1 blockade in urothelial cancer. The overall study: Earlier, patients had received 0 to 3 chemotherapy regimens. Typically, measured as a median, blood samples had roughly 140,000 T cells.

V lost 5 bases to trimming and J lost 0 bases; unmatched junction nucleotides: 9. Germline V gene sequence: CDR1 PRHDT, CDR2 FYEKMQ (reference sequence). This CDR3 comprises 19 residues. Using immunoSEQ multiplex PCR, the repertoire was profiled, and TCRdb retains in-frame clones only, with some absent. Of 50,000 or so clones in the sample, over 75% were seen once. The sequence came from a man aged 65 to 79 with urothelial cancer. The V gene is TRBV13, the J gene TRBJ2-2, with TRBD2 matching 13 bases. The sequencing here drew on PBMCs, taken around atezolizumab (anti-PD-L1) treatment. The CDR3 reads CASSGGLAGTIANTGELFF. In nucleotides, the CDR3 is TGTGCCAGCAGCGGGGGACTAGCGGGAACAATCGCGAACACCGGGGAGCTGTTTTTT.